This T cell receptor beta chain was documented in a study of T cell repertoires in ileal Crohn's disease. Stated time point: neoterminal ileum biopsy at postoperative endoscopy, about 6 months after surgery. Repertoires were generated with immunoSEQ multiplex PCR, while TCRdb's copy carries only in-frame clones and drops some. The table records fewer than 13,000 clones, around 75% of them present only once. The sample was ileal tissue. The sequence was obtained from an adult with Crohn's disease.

CDR3 loop: CASSPRGSGGAHEQFF. The CDR3 nucleotides are TGTGCCAGCAGCCCTCGGGGTAGCGGGGGGGCCCATGAGCAGTTCTTC. V gene TRBV13 combines with J gene TRBJ2-1; TRBD2 matches at 11 bases. V was clipped by 5 bases and J by 8 bases; unmatched bases: 11. The germline V gene encodes CDR1 PRHDT and CDR2 FYEKMQ (reference sequence). The CDR3 loop spans 16 amino acids.